This T cell receptor beta chain was recovered during a study of early T cells in non-severe SARS-CoV-2 infection. Each single cDNA molecule received a unique molecular identifier. TCRdb reanalysed the 5' RACE reads using MiXCR and keeps one entry per CDR3 protein. The data contain 30,000 to 40,000 distinct CDR3 sequences, 5.8% of them singletons. This clonotype was recorded at least ten times. The clonotype comes from an adult who was a healthcare worker with PCR-confirmed SARS-CoV-2 infection or an uninfected control (not recorded which). The source material was whole blood.

The CDR3 loop is CSAGTSGTYEQYF. The DNA of the CDR3 is TGCAGTGCTGGGACTAGCGGCACCTACGAGCAGTACTTC. V and J are TRBV20-1 and TRBJ2-7, with 11 nucleotides matching TRBD2. The V segment lost 5 bases and the J segment 2 bases; nucleotides outside the gene matches: 2. Per the germline V gene, CDR1 is DFQATT and CDR2 is SNEGSKA (reference sequence). This CDR3 spans 13 amino acids.